This TCR beta chain was documented in a study of graft-versus-host responses after intestinal transplantation. Study context: Among the recipients, all got anti-thymocyte globulin induction and then tacrolimus and steroids for approximately 3 years. General study points: Early post-transplant declines in HvG were associated with peak levels of circulating GvH clones. Recipient marrow harbored GvH clones, some of which surfaced first in ileum or blood.

Assay used: immunoSEQ multiplex PCR; TCRdb lists only in-frame clones, some missing. The sample holds around 88,000 clones; around 86% are singletons and the top ten take about a sixth. Trimming stripped 0 bases from V and 5 bases from J, with 10 bases between. CDR3 length equals 14 residues. The V gene's germline CDR1 is SGHDT and CDR2 YYEEEE. About this clone itself: Antigen unknown.

Sequencing used unstimulated CD8+ T cells sorted from spleen or lymph node cells, obtained before intestinal transplant. The receptor comes from a human donor who received an intestinal transplant. The chain combines TRBV5-6 with TRBJ2-3; perhaps TRBD2 as D (6 bases). CDR3: CASSLELAVDTQYF. The DNA for the CDR3 is TGTGCCAGCAGCTTGGAACTAGCCGTAGATACGCAGTATTTT.